The 17 T cell receptor beta chains listed next were all sequenced from one sample in a study of blood T cell repertoires in COVID-19. Assay used: immunoSEQ multiplex PCR; TCRdb lists only in-frame clones, some missing. In the table there are under 250,000 clones, roughly 85% of which are singletons. Material for sequencing was peripheral blood. Receptor source: a woman aged 70 to 79 with COVID-19, enrolled during active disease.

The chain links TRBV11-2 to TRBJ1-2; 9 bases map to TRBD1. With 6 bases clipped from V and 5 bases from J, the junction kept 7 bases outside the gene matches. The V gene's germline CDR1 is SGHAT and CDR2 FQNNGV. The CDR3 is 14 amino acids. The CDR3 coding sequence is TGTGCCAGCAGGTCCGGGACAGGGCCGTATGGCTACACCTTC. Encoded protein: CASRSGTGPYGYTF.

This chain uses TRBV21-1 with TRBJ1-2. TRBV21-1 is noted as a pseudogene. CDR3 length: 17 amino acids. CDR3 nucleotides: TGTGCCAGCAGAAAACAGGCGGGAGGGCACGGAAACTATGGCTACACCTTC. As protein: CASRKQAGGHGNYGYTF.

The rearrangement joins TRBV15 to TRBJ2-5, with D possibly TRBD2 on 6 matching bases. The CDR3 totals 17 residues. Germline assignment: CDR1 LNHNV and CDR2 YYDKDF (reference sequence). The ends were cut back, 0 bases at V and 2 bases at J, with 16 bases in the middle. CDR3 protein: CATSRDRRGVGQETQYF. Written as DNA, the CDR3 is TGTGCCACCAGCAGAGATCGGCGGGGAGTGGGTCAAGAGACCCAGTACTTC.

The chain combines TRBV19 with TRBJ2-7; 7 nucleotides align to TRBD1. V dropped 8 bases and J dropped 2; count of bases not matched to a gene: 9. This CDR3 is built from 14 residues. Germline lookup yields CDR1 LNHDA and CDR2 SQIVND (reference sequence). Written as DNA, the CDR3 is TGTGCCAGTGGACGACAGGGTAACACCTACGAGCAGTACTTC. It codes for CASGRQGNTYEQYF. The full variable domain, completed using reference TRBV19 and TRBJ2-7, is DGGITQSPKYLFRKEGQNVTLSCEQNLNHDAMYWYRQDPGQGLRLIYYSQIVNDFQKGDIAEGYSVSREKKESFPLTVTSAQKNPTAFYLCASGRQGNTYEQYFGPGTRLTVT.

The V call is TRBV11-2, the J call TRBJ2-5; maybe TRBD2 (6 bases). The length of the CDR3 is 15 residues. Trimming removed 4 bases from V and 2 bases from J, with 14 bases in between. Germline lookup yields CDR1 SGHAT and CDR2 FQNNGV. The CDR3 DNA reads as TGTGCCAGCAGCTCTGTCTTGGGACTTCAAGAGACCCAGTACTTC. This sequence encodes CASSSVLGLQETQYF.

Note on this clone: The junction and the germline gene differ at one end; a read error may be behind it. The gene calls are TRBV5-4 and TRBJ2-3, with a possible D match to TRBD2 (6 bases). The CDR3 has 16 amino acids. The germline CDR1 and CDR2 sequences are SGHNT and YYREEE (reference sequence). As DNA, the CDR3 is TGTGCCAGCAGCTTGGCCGTCGGGGGAGTCACAAATACGCAGTATTTT. Its protein product is CASSLAVGGVTNTQYF.

The chain couples TRBV7-9 to TRBJ1-1, with D tentatively TRBD1 (6 bases). Trimming left V 1 base short and J 6 bases short, with 12 bases between. CDR1 is SEHNR, CDR2 FQNEAQ, per germline (reference sequence). This CDR3 has 14 residues. The CDR3 region has the DNA TGTGCCAGCAGCTTAGTTGTGGGGGCGGCTGAAGCTTTCTTT. The encoded protein is CASSLVVGAAEAFF.

The chain carries TRBV2 and TRBJ2-7, with D tentatively TRBD2 (5 bases). The CDR3 length is 13 residues. The germline V gene has CDR1 SNHLY and CDR2 FYNNEI. Between the trimmed V and J ends, which lost 6 bases and 2 bases, there was a span of 11 bases. DNA for the CDR3: TGTGCCAGCAGCGCGGACGGGACCTACGAGCAGTACTTC. It is translated as CASSADGTYEQYF.

The genes are TRBV7-9 and TRBJ2-5, with D tentatively TRBD2 (7 bases). Germline values: CDR1 SEHNR, CDR2 FQNEAQ (reference sequence). The CDR3 extends over 15 amino acids. V shed 1 base and J shed 3 bases, with 12 bases lying between them. CDR3 loop: CASSLVGGGKETQYF. The DNA of the CDR3 is TGTGCCAGCAGCTTAGTAGGCGGGGGCAAAGAGACCCAGTACTTC. Supplemented by reference TRBV7-9 and TRBJ2-5, the full variable domain reads DTGVSQNPRHKITKRGQNVTFRCDPISEHNRLYWYRQTLGQGPEFLTYFQNEAQLEKSRLLSDRFSAERPKGSFSTLEIQRTEQGDSAMYLCASSLVGGGKETQYFGPGTRLLVL.

This clone came up a few times. CDR3 DNA sequence: TGTGCCAGTTCACCAGGGATAGGGGAGCAGTACTTC. Translating it yields CASSPGIGEQYF. The chain is built from TRBV7-2 and TRBJ2-7; perhaps TRBD1 as D (5 bases). Germline values: CDR1 SGHTA, CDR2 FQGNSA. Trimming removed 9 bases at V and 7 bases at J, with 16 bases between. The CDR3 covers 12 residues.

This clone appeared a single time. The chain couples TRBV7-2 to TRBJ1-2; the match to TRBD1 covers 8 bases. V lost 6 bases to trimming and J lost 8 bases; unmatched junction nucleotides: 17. Germline-derived CDR1 and CDR2 are SGHTA and FQGNSA. This CDR3 spans 16 amino acids. CDR3: CASRRQGPSTIGGYTF. CDR3 sequence (DNA): TGTGCCAGCAGAAGACAGGGGCCCTCCACTATCGGCGGCTACACCTTC.

With respect to this clone: The identical CDR3 is also encoded by other nucleotide sequences in the sample. The CDR3 nucleotides are TGTGCCAGCAGCGGACTAGCCGGAGAGACCCAGTACTTC. Its protein is CASSGLAGETQYF. The V gene is TRBV9, the J gene TRBJ2-5; 7 bases match TRBD2. CDR3 length equals 13 residues. J lost 4 bases, V lost 3 bases, and 3 bases had no gene match. The germline V gene has CDR1 SGDLS and CDR2 YYNGEE.

The rearrangement joins TRBV7-8 to TRBJ2-4; 10 bases map to TRBD1. CDR1 and CDR2 from the germline V gene are SGHVS and FQNEAQ. This CDR3 spans 13 amino acids. V trimming: 5 bases; J trimming: 6 bases; junction bases outside the gene matches: 1. The CDR3 reads CASSRDRGNIQYF. As DNA, the CDR3 is TGTGCCAGCAGCCGGGACAGGGGAAACATTCAGTACTTC.

The V call is TRBV27, the J call TRBJ2-3; 12 bases agree with TRBD2. The CDR3 spans 20 residues. Germline CDR1 is MNHEY and CDR2 is SMNVEV (reference sequence). Trimming at V came to 5 bases and at J to 0 bases, leaving 15 bases not matched to a gene. The CDR3 region is CASSPLAGGTSYSSTDTQYF. CDR3 DNA sequence: TGTGCCAGCAGTCCACTAGCGGGGGGCACCTCCTATTCTAGCACAGATACGCAGTATTTT.

The CDR3 region is CASSPPVAGEANEQFF. The CDR3 DNA is TGTGCCAGCTCACCACCGGTAGCGGGAGAGGCTAATGAGCAGTTCTTC. The rearrangement joins TRBV18 to TRBJ2-1, with TRBD2 matching 9 bases. The CDR3 loop spans 16 amino acids. The germline CDR1 and CDR2 sequences are KGHSH and LQKENI. Trimming cost V 0 bases and J 7 bases; bases outside gene matches: 7.

The chain links TRBV7-9 to TRBJ1-1; TRBD1 might be the D (5 bases). The CDR3 length is 15 residues. CDR1 and CDR2 from the germline V gene are SEHNR and FQNEAQ (reference sequence). The ends were cut back, 4 bases at V and 0 bases at J, with 12 bases in the middle. The chain's CDR3 is CASSSPGPMNTEAFF. The CDR3 region has the DNA TGTGCCAGCAGCTCTCCAGGGCCCATGAACACTGAAGCTTTCTTT.

CDR3 bases: TGTGCCAGCAGCGATGGCTTAGTCTTTGCGAGGACAGATACGCAGTATTTT. Protein sequence: CASSDGLVFARTDTQYF. This rearrangement joins TRBV7-3 to TRBJ2-3; no clear D gene. The CDR3 loop spans 17 amino acids. Germline CDR1 SGHTA, CDR2 FQGTGA. V was pared by 5 bases and J by 3 bases, with 21 bases between.